A single sample is the source of the 32 T cell receptor beta chains below, sequenced in a study of CD8 T cells in Susac syndrome. cDNA came from about 0.5 to 1 ug RNA primed by random hexamers. TCRdb recomputed calls from the immunoSEQ multiplex PCR reads with MiXCR, one row per CDR3 protein. The data hold 120,000 or so distinct CDR3 sequences, with approximately 93% observed a single time. The sequenced material came from CD4+ T cells from PBMCs. The receptor set was obtained from a human donor with multiple sclerosis.

CDR3 region: CASSQPNEQFF. In DNA, the CDR3 is TGTGCCAGCAGTCAGCCCAATGAGCAGTTCTTC. V gene TRBV28 combines with J gene TRBJ2-1; D remains unclear. V was clipped by 5 bases and J by 6 bases, with 5 bases between them. This CDR3 comprises 11 residues. CDR1 is MDHEN, CDR2 SYDVKM, per germline.

The chain has TRBV14 and TRBJ2-3, with D perhaps matching TRBD2 (5 bases). V was pared by 0 bases and J by 4 bases, with 11 bases between. The CDR3 runs to 15 residues. Germline V CDR1 and CDR2: SGHDN, FVKESK. This chain's CDR3 is CASSQEVRGPDTQYF. The CDR3 DNA follows: TGTGCCAGCAGCCAAGAGGTCCGGGGTCCAGATACGCAGTATTTT.

The V and J genes are TRBV20-1 and TRBJ2-1, with TRBD2 matching 8 bases. The CDR3 extends over 14 amino acids. Germline CDR1 DFQATT, CDR2 SNEGSKA (reference sequence). The J segment lost 7 bases and the V segment lost 5 bases, leaving 10 bases of the junction unmatched. The CDR3 DNA reads TGCAGTGCTCCAGAGCGGGGGTATAGGAATGAGCAGTTCTTC. Amino acid sequence: CSAPERGYRNEQFF.

A single count supports this clonotype. The chain combines TRBV24-1 with TRBJ1-5, with no clear D. Between the trimmed V and J ends, which lost 9 bases and 3 bases, there was a span of 17 bases. Germline-derived CDR1 and CDR2 are KGHDR and SFDVKD. The CDR3 contains 15 residues. CDR3 sequence reads: CATPWAGDSNQPQHF. The CDR3 nucleotides read TGTGCCACCCCCTGGGCGGGAGACTCCAATCAGCCCCAGCATTTT.

The chain is built from TRBV6-5 and TRBJ2-5, with D maybe TRBD2 (5 bases). CDR1 is MNHEY and CDR2 is SVGAGI in the germline V gene. V was shortened by 6 bases and J by 0 bases, with 11 bases between the two germline ends. The CDR3 totals 14 residues. The DNA of the CDR3 is TGTGCCAGCAGCCGAACGGACTACCAAGAGACCCAGTACTTC. It yields the protein CASSRTDYQETQYF.

This chain links TRBV3-1 with TRBJ2-3; 14 bases line up with TRBD2. The CDR3 runs 20 residues. After removal of 5 bases from V and 0 bases from J, the junction contained 13 bases not matched to a gene. Germline values: CDR1 LGHDT, CDR2 YNNKEL (reference sequence). DNA of the CDR3: TGTGCCAGCAGCAACCCGGGGGGGACTAGCGGGGGTTCTAGCACAGATACGCAGTATTTT. Its translation is CASSNPGGTSGGSSTDTQYF.

This clonotype occurred once. The V gene is TRBV12-3 or TRBV12-4, the J gene TRBJ2-7, with 7 bases identical to TRBD1. The CDR3 contains 13 residues. The V gene end was trimmed by 6 bases and the J gene end by 3 bases; junction bases not matched to a gene: 5. CDR3 amino acids: CASSPGTVYEQYF. The CDR3 DNA reads TGTGCCAGCAGCCCCGGGACAGTCTACGAGCAGTACTTC.

This clonotype was seen only once. This chain joins TRBV6-1 and TRBJ2-2, with 10 bases lining up with TRBD1. Germline lookup yields CDR1 MNHNS and CDR2 SASEGT. There are 14 residues in the CDR3. V was clipped by 7 bases and J by 6 bases; unmatched bases: 5. The DNA for the CDR3 is TGTGCCAGCAACGACAGGGGGCTGGCCGGGGAGCTGTTTTTT. Protein product: CASNDRGLAGELFF.

The chain links TRBV4-2 to TRBJ2-1; TRBD2 matches at 7 bases. CDR1 and CDR2 from the germline V gene are LGHNA and YNFKEQ. The V and J ends lost 4 bases and 7 bases, in that order; junction bases with no gene match: 16. The CDR3 covers 17 residues. CDR3 nucleotide sequence: TGTGCCAGCAGCCCTATGGTTCGGGCGGGCGGGGGAAATGAGCAGTTCTTC. Its translation: CASSPMVRAGGGNEQFF.

In this sample, this clonotype turned up a few times. The rearrangement links TRBV3-1 to TRBJ2-2, with D tentatively TRBD2 (5 bases). The CDR3 consists of 15 residues. The V end lost 0 bases, the J end lost 5 bases, and 10 bases lay between the germline ends. From germline, CDR1 is LGHDT and CDR2 YNNKEL (reference sequence). Written as DNA, the CDR3 is TGTGCCAGCAGCCAAGATCGGGGAATTACCGGGGAGCTGTTTTTT. This sequence encodes CASSQDRGITGELFF.

This clonotype was found once. This chain connects TRBV29-1 to TRBJ1-2; D remains ambiguous. The V gene lost 3 bases and the J gene lost 7 bases, with 6 bases spanning the gap. CDR3 length: 10 amino acids. CDR1 and CDR2 from the germline V gene are SQVTM and ANQGSEA. The CDR3 DNA reads as TGCAGCGTTGAGGGAGGTGGCTACACCTTC. It yields the protein CSVEGGGYTF. The full variable domain, in which reference TRBV29-1 and TRBJ1-2 provide the parts outside the CDR3, is SAVISQKPSRDICQRGTSLTIQCQVDSQVTMMFWYRQQPGQSLTLIATANQGSEATYESGFVIDKFPISRPNLTFSTLTVSNMSPEDSSIYLCSVEGGGYTFGSGTRLTVV.

This chain links TRBV28 with TRBJ1-1, with D hard to call. The CDR3 sequence is 11 residues long. The V and J ends lost 3 bases and 7 bases respectively, with 6 bases between them. Germline values: CDR1 MDHEN, CDR2 SYDVKM. The CDR3 coding sequence is TGTGCCAGCAGTTTTGTATTTGAAGCTTTCTTT. Protein: CASSFVFEAFF.

The gene calls are TRBV30 and TRBJ1-1; D remains unclear. CDR1 and CDR2 (germline): GTSNPN, SVGIG (reference sequence). V was cut by 0 bases and J by 0 bases, with 11 bases left in between. CDR3 length equals 15 residues. CDR3 nucleotide sequence: TGTGCCTGGAGTGTTACCCCCGTCCTGAACACTGAAGCTTTCTTT. This codes for CAWSVTPVLNTEAFF.

The chain uses TRBV27 and TRBJ2-3; D unclear. Germline V gene lookup returns CDR1 MNHEY and CDR2 SMNVEV (reference sequence). The CDR3 loop spans 14 amino acids. The V and J ends lost 2 bases and 9 bases respectively, with 15 bases between them. In DNA, the CDR3 is TGTGCCAGCAGTTTAGGGATGATTCCAGGCACGCAGTATTTT. The encoded protein is CASSLGMIPGTQYF.

This clonotype was picked up one time. This rearrangement joins TRBV4-1 to TRBJ2-7; TRBD2 matches 10 bases. Per germline, CDR1 MGHRA and CDR2 YSYEKL. J lost 1 base, V lost 1 base, and 7 bases had no gene match. This CDR3 is built from 17 residues. As DNA, the CDR3 is TGCGCCAGCAGCCAAGTTCTCCTAGCGGGGGTATCCTACGAGCAGTACTTC. Protein: CASSQVLLAGVSYEQYF.

The chain combines TRBV3-1 with TRBJ1-3; D gene unclear. Germline assignment: CDR1 LGHDT and CDR2 YNNKEL (reference sequence). The CDR3 covers 17 residues. With 3 bases removed from V and 4 bases from J, the gap between germline ends came to 19 bases. The CDR3 loop is CASSQAQIRSVGNTIYF. The CDR3 nucleotides read TGTGCCAGCAGCCAGGCACAAATTAGATCGGTCGGAAACACCATATATTTT.

This sequence joins TRBV5-1 and TRBJ1-1, with D possibly TRBD1 on 6 matching bases. Trimming pared 2 bases from V and 5 bases from J, leaving 13 bases between. CDR3 length equals 14 residues. Germline V gene lookup returns CDR1 SGHRS and CDR2 YFSETQ. CDR3 amino acids: CASSFHRAGTEAFF. The CDR3 bases are TGCGCCAGCAGCTTTCACAGGGCCGGTACTGAAGCTTTCTTT.

The CDR3 sequence: CASSQGGTGYTF. The CDR3 DNA reads as TGCGCCAGCAGCCAAGGGGGGACTGGCTACACCTTC. V usage is TRBV4-3 and J usage is TRBJ1-2, with D perhaps matching TRBD1 (5 bases). CDR3 length: 12 amino acids. Germline assignment: CDR1 LGHNA and CDR2 YSLEER. V was pared by 1 base and J by 7 bases, with 7 bases between.

The chain carries TRBV12-3 or TRBV12-4 and TRBJ2-3; D gene unclear. This CDR3 is built from 13 residues. V gave up 6 bases and J gave up 6 bases, with 13 bases separating them. CDR3 region: CASSRVGWDTQYF. The CDR3 region has the DNA TGTGCCAGCAGCCGAGTTGGCTGGGATACGCAGTATTTT.

This clonotype was seen once. This chain joins TRBV6-2 or TRBV6-3 and TRBJ2-1, with D hard to call. The V end lost 2 bases, the J end lost 4 bases, and 15 bases lay between the germline ends. The CDR3 consists of 16 residues. Germline V gene data show CDR1 as MNHEY and CDR2 as SVGEGT. The CDR3 nucleotides read TGTGCCAGCAGTTACGCCCATCAAGGCCTTTACAATGAGCAGTTCTTC. The encoded protein is CASSYAHQGLYNEQFF.

CDR3 amino acids: CASSQERQSYGYTF. DNA of the CDR3: TGCGCCAGCAGCCAAGAGCGTCAGTCCTATGGCTACACCTTC. The rearrangement uses TRBV4-3 and TRBJ1-2, with D unclear. V lost 0 bases, J lost 4 bases, and 9 bases lay in between. Looked up from germline, CDR1 is LGHNA and CDR2 is YSLEER. The CDR3 loop spans 14 amino acids.

The table lists this clonotype with a few counts. This chain joins TRBV6-1 and TRBJ2-7; 7 bases fit TRBD2. J was trimmed by 5 bases and V by 10 bases; bases with no gene match: 11. This CDR3 is built from 13 residues. Germline V CDR1 and CDR2: MNHNS, SASEGT. CDR3 region: CATFSGSGDEQYF. The CDR3 bases are TGTGCCACCTTTAGCGGGTCCGGCGACGAGCAGTACTTC.

The chain carries TRBV19 and TRBJ2-3; perhaps TRBD1 as D (5 bases). With 8 bases removed from V and 1 base from J, the gap between germline ends came to 13 bases. CDR3 length equals 14 residues. CDR1 is LNHDA, CDR2 SQIVND, per germline (reference sequence). The CDR3 here is CASRTTGGTDTQYF. The CDR3 DNA follows: TGTGCCAGTCGGACAACAGGAGGCACAGATACGCAGTATTTT.

The sample holds one count of this clonotype. V is TRBV5-1 and J is TRBJ2-3; the match to TRBD1 covers 8 bases. Germline CDR1 is SGHRS and CDR2 is YFSETQ. V dropped 4 bases and J dropped 6; count of bases not matched to a gene: 7. The CDR3 extends over 14 amino acids. The CDR3 spells CASSPRTGGDTQYF. The CDR3 bases are TGCGCCAGCAGCCCTAGAACAGGGGGTGATACGCAGTATTTT. Using reference TRBV5-1 and TRBJ2-3 for the parts outside the CDR3, the full variable domain is KAGVTQTPRYLIKTRGQQVTLSCSPISGHRSVSWYQQTPGQGLQFLFEYFSETQRNKGNFPGRFSGRQFSNSRSEMNVSTLELGDSALYLCASSPRTGGDTQYFGPGTRLTVL.

The J gene is TRBJ2-1, the V gene TRBV6-1; 12 nucleotides match TRBD2. Germline CDR1 and CDR2: MNHNS and SASEGT. The CDR3 covers 21 residues. J gave up 4 bases and V 6 bases, and 22 bases lay outside the gene matches. The CDR3 nucleotides read TGTGCCAGCAGCCCAAGGTCGGGCGGGACTCGACTAGCGGGGGTTTACAATGAGCAGTTCTTC. This gives the protein CASSPRSGGTRLAGVYNEQFF.

V usage is TRBV5-4 and J usage is TRBJ2-1; TRBD2 matches at 10 bases. V shed 4 bases, J shed 2 bases, and the junction held 9 bases outside the gene matches. Germline values: CDR1 SGHNT, CDR2 YYREEE (reference sequence). The CDR3 totals 17 residues. Written as DNA, the CDR3 is TGTGCCAGCAGCATCAAAAGCGGGGGGGCCCCCTACAATGAGCAGTTCTTC. Its protein is CASSIKSGGAPYNEQFF.

This clonotype was picked up one time. The junction shows a germline mismatch at one end, possibly a read error. This sequence joins TRBV6-5 and TRBJ2-3; no clear D. The germline V gene has CDR1 MNHEY and CDR2 SVGAGI. CDR3 length equals 13 residues. This CDR3 is CASSPNVRDAQYF. CDR3 DNA: TGTGCCAGCAGCCCCAATGTAAGAGATGCGCAGTATTTT.

The chain combines TRBV3-1 with TRBJ1-1; D unresolved. The germline V gene has CDR1 LGHDT and CDR2 YNNKEL (reference sequence). The CDR3 consists of 15 residues. Trimming shortened V by 0 bases and J by 6 bases, and 14 bases separated the two germline ends. The CDR3 loop is CASSQDLGLGAEAFF. As DNA, the CDR3 is TGTGCCAGCAGCCAAGATCTCGGGCTGGGCGCTGAAGCTTTCTTT.

This clonotype was counted only a few times. V gene TRBV7-2 combines with J gene TRBJ1-2; D remains ambiguous. Germline V gene data show CDR1 as SGHTA and CDR2 as FQGNSA. V lost 1 base and J lost 0, with 9 bases in between. The CDR3 contains 15 residues. CDR3 nucleotides: TGTGCCAGCAGCTTAGTTTCGGACCCTAACTATGGCTACACCTTC. It is translated as CASSLVSDPNYGYTF. The whole variable domain, filled in from reference TRBV7-2 and TRBJ1-2, reads GAGVSQSPSNKVTEKGKDVELRCDPISGHTALYWYRQSLGQGLEFLIYFQGNSAPDKSGLPSDRFSAERTGGSVSTLTIQRTQQEDSAVYLCASSLVSDPNYGYTFGSGTRLTVV.

This chain links TRBV12-3 or TRBV12-4 with TRBJ2-6; a weak D match, TRBD1 (5 bases). This CDR3 has 15 amino acids. V was clipped by 6 bases and J by 4 bases, with 13 bases between them. The CDR3, as DNA: TGTGCCAGCAGGGGGCACAGGAAGGGGGCCAACGTCCTGACTTTC. This gives the protein CASRGHRKGANVLTF.

The chain links TRBV5-1 to TRBJ2-7; 14 nucleotides agree with TRBD2. The CDR3 is 16 residues long. J lost 7 bases, V lost 4 bases, and 10 bases had no gene match. Germline V CDR1 and CDR2: SGHRS, YFSETQ. CDR3 sequence (DNA): TGCGCCAGCAGCCTCGGACCGGGACTAGCGGGGGTGGAGCAGTACTTC. This codes for CASSLGPGLAGVEQYF. Using reference TRBV5-1 and TRBJ2-7 for the parts outside the CDR3, the full variable domain is KAGVTQTPRYLIKTRGQQVTLSCSPISGHRSVSWYQQTPGQGLQFLFEYFSETQRNKGNFPGRFSGRQFSNSRSEMNVSTLELGDSALYLCASSLGPGLAGVEQYFGPGTRLTVT.

The rearrangement uses TRBV7-9 and TRBJ1-1; TRBD1 aligns across 8 bases. Germline assignment: CDR1 SEHNR and CDR2 FQNEAQ (reference sequence). The V segment lost 4 bases and the J segment 5 bases; nucleotides outside the gene matches: 3. This CDR3 is built from 13 residues. The CDR3 DNA follows: TGTGCCAGCAGCTCACAGGGGGGGACTGAAGCTTTCTTT. It encodes CASSSQGGTEAFF. The whole variable domain, filled in from reference TRBV7-9 and TRBJ1-1, reads DTGVSQNPRHKITKRGQNVTFRCDPISEHNRLYWYRQTLGQGPEFLTYFQNEAQLEKSRLLSDRFSAERPKGSFSTLEIQRTEQGDSAMYLCASSSQGGTEAFFGQGTRLTVV.